A selection of T cell receptor beta chains follows, all from one sample in a study of blood T cell repertoires in COVID-19. Using immunoSEQ multiplex PCR, the repertoire was profiled, and TCRdb retains in-frame clones only, with some absent. Found here are about 180,000 clones, 75% to 90% of them singletons; the top ten hold around 7.3%. Sequencing was carried out using peripheral blood. The receptor set was obtained from a woman aged 65 to 85 with COVID-19, enrolled during active disease. Each CDR3 is given with its conserved first and last residue. The order of the fields is V gene, J gene, D gene, clone size, CDR3 protein, CDR3 DNA. A D gene is named only where the DNA matches it firmly. Where a row states a size, it is once, few, many or the class of an expanded clone; other rows omit it.

v_gene: TRBV5-1
j_gene: TRBJ2-1
d_gene: TRBD2
abundance: .
CDR3aa: CASSLGGRFYNEQFF
CDR3nt: TGCGCCAGCAGCTTGGGCGGGAGGTTCTACAATGAGCAGTTCTTC

v_gene: TRBV9
j_gene: TRBJ2-1
d_gene: TRBD1
abundance: .
CDR3aa: CASSPGGLGAYNEQFF
CDR3nt: TGTGCCAGCAGCCCAGGGGGCCTGGGGGCCTACAATGAGCAGTTCTTC

v_gene: TRBV7-2
j_gene: TRBJ1-3
d_gene: TRBD1
abundance: .
CDR3aa: CASGQGPSSGNTIYF
CDR3nt: TGTGCCAGCGGACAGGGACCAAGCTCTGGAAACACCATATATTTT

v_gene: TRBV28
j_gene: TRBJ2-3
d_gene: .
abundance: .
CDR3aa: CASRQGGNTDTQYF
CDR3nt: TGTGCCAGCAGACAGGGGGGGAACACAGATACGCAGTATTTT

v_gene: TRBV6-5
j_gene: TRBJ1-1
d_gene: TRBD1
abundance: .
CDR3aa: CASTLGQGVDEAFF
CDR3nt: TGTGCCAGCACCCTGGGACAGGGAGTGGATGAAGCTTTCTTT

v_gene: TRBV7-2
j_gene: TRBJ2-3
d_gene: TRBD2
abundance: .
CDR3aa: CASSLSQRGSTDTQYF
CDR3nt: TGTGCCAGCAGCCTCTCCCAGCGGGGGAGCACAGATACGCAGTATTTT

v_gene: TRBV5-1
j_gene: TRBJ2-5
d_gene: TRBD1
abundance: .
CDR3aa: CASRSGTGNQETQYF
CDR3nt: TGCGCCAGCAGATCCGGGACAGGGAACCAAGAGACCCAGTACTTC

v_gene: TRBV5-1
j_gene: TRBJ2-7
d_gene: .
abundance: .
CDR3aa: CASSLAGNLYEQYF
CDR3nt: TGCGCCAGCAGCTTGGCAGGGAACCTCTACGAGCAGTACTTC

v_gene: TRBV28
j_gene: TRBJ1-1
d_gene: .
abundance: .
CDR3aa: CASSLWAVNTEAFF
CDR3nt: TGTGCCAGCAGTTTATGGGCAGTTAACACTGAAGCTTTCTTT

v_gene: TRBV2
j_gene: TRBJ2-1
d_gene: .
abundance: few
CDR3aa: CASTGYNEQFF
CDR3nt: TGTGCCAGCACGGGATACAATGAGCAGTTCTTC

v_gene: TRBV19
j_gene: TRBJ2-5
d_gene: TRBD2
abundance: .
CDR3aa: CASSIDRSGAETQYF
CDR3nt: TGTGCCAGTAGTATAGATCGGAGCGGGGCAGAGACCCAGTACTTC

v_gene: TRBV18
j_gene: TRBJ1-2
d_gene: .
abundance: .
CDR3aa: CASSPTQQPTNYGYTF
CDR3nt: TGTGCCAGCTCACCAACGCAACAGCCCACTAACTATGGCTACACCTTC

v_gene: TRBV9
j_gene: TRBJ2-7
d_gene: TRBD2
abundance: .
CDR3aa: CASSASGREGLYEQYF
CDR3nt: TGTGCCAGCAGCGCCTCAGGGCGGGAGGGCCTTTACGAGCAGTACTTC

v_gene: TRBV5-4
j_gene: TRBJ2-4
d_gene: .
abundance: few
CDR3aa: CASSLGRGNIQYF
CDR3nt: TGTGCCAGCAGCTTGGGGAGGGGAAACATTCAGTACTTC

v_gene: TRBV7-9
j_gene: TRBJ2-3
d_gene: TRBD2
abundance: once
CDR3aa: CASSLAGRARVTDTQYF
CDR3nt: TGTGCCAGCAGCTTAGCCGGGAGGGCCCGTGTTACAGATACGCAGTATTTT

v_gene: TRBV3-1/TRBV3-2
j_gene: TRBJ1-2
d_gene: TRBD1
abundance: .
CDR3aa: CASSRTSGQGSHGYTF
CDR3nt: TGTGCCAGCAGCAGAACAAGTGGACAGGGATCGCATGGCTACACCTTC

v_gene: TRBV7-2
j_gene: TRBJ2-7
d_gene: TRBD2
abundance: .
CDR3aa: CASSSSGRADEQYF
CDR3nt: TGTGCCAGCAGCTCTAGCGGGAGGGCCGACGAGCAGTACTTC

v_gene: TRBV4-3
j_gene: TRBJ2-5
d_gene: TRBD1
abundance: .
CDR3aa: CASSPSDRASLKTQYF
CDR3nt: TGCGCCAGCAGCCCTTCGGACAGGGCCTCGCTGAAGACCCAGTACTTC

v_gene: TRBV7-9
j_gene: TRBJ2-7
d_gene: TRBD1
abundance: .
CDR3aa: CASSSPQGVHEQYF
CDR3nt: TGTGCCAGCAGCTCACCCCAGGGGGTCCACGAGCAGTACTTC

v_gene: TRBV15
j_gene: TRBJ2-2
d_gene: .
abundance: .
CDR3aa: CATTIFGGVRTGELFF
CDR3nt: TGTGCCACCACAATATTCGGGGGAGTGAGGACCGGGGAGCTGTTTTTT